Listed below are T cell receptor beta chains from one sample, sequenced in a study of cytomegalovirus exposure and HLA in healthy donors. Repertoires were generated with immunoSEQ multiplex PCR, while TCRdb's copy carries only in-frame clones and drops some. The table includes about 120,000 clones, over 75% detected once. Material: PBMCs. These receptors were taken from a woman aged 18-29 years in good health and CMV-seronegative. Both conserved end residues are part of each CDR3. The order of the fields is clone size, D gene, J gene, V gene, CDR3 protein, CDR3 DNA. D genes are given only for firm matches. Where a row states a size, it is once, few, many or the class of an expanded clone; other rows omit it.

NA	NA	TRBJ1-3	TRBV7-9	CASSSGGGNTIYF	TGTGCCAGCAGCTCCGGGGGTGGAAACACCATATATTTT
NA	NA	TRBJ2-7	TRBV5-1	CASSLAGGNEQYF	TGCGCCAGCAGCTTAGCAGGGGGGAACGAGCAGTACTTC
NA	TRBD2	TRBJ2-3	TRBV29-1	CSVRGTSFADTQYF	TGCAGCGTACGCGGGACTAGTTTCGCAGATACGCAGTATTTT
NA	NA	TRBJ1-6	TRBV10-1	CASSVNSPLHF	TGCGCCAGCAGTGTAAATTCACCCCTCCACTTT
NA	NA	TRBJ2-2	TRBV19	CASSMSGNTGELFF	TGTGCCAGTAGTATGTCCGGGAACACCGGGGAGCTGTTTTTT
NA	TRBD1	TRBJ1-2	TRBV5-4	CASSLDRGVTNYGYTF	TGTGCCAGCAGCTTGGACAGGGGGGTTACTAACTATGGCTACACCTTC
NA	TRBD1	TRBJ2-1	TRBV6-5	CASRPPGQGANEQFF	TGTGCCAGCAGGCCGCCGGGACAGGGGGCCAATGAGCAGTTCTTC
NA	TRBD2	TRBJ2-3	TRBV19	CASRGTSGGVHTDTQYF	TGTGCCAGTAGGGGGACTAGCGGGGGTGTTCACACAGATACGCAGTATTTT
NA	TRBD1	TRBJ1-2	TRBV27	CASRPTGGASFGYTF	TGTGCCAGTCGTCCAACAGGGGGGGCGTCCTTTGGCTACACCTTC
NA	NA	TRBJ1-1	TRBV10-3	CAIQTELNTEAFF	TGTGCCATCCAGACAGAGCTCAACACTGAAGCTTTCTTT
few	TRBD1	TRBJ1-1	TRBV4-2	CASSQDDAGGGTEAFF	TGTGCCAGCAGCCAAGATGACGCAGGGGGCGGTACTGAAGCTTTCTTT
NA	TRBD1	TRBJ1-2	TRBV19	CASSKGTGNKRDGYTF	TGTGCCAGTAGTAAAGGGACAGGGAATAAGCGTGATGGCTACACCTTC
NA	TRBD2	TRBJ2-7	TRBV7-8	CASSLGAGERSSYEQYF	TGTGCCAGCAGTCTTGGAGCGGGAGAAAGGAGCTCCTACGAGCAGTACTTC